These 21 T cell receptor beta chains originate from one sample sequenced in a study of T cells in Graves' hyperthyroidism and ophthalmopathy. RNA transcripts were the template for amplifying TCR beta CDR3 regions. Researchers ran a first-round RT-PCR on the TCR CDR3 using the HTBI primer set. From the multiplex PCR reads, TCRdb called clonotypes with MiXCR, one entry per CDR3 protein. In the table there are around 300,000 distinct CDR3 sequences, roughly an eighth of which are singletons. The sample comprised blood. All receptors come from a woman in her thirties or forties with Graves' hyperthyroidism.

This clonotype showed up just a few times. V gene TRBV19 combines with J gene TRBJ1-1; 7 bases fit TRBD1. Unmatched junction bases numbered 11, after V lost 4 bases and J lost 6 bases. This CDR3 comprises 15 residues. Per the germline V gene, CDR1 is LNHDA and CDR2 is SQIVND (reference sequence). The CDR3 sequence is CASSTKTGHPSEAFF. CDR3 bases: TGTGCCAGTAGTACCAAGACAGGGCACCCTTCTGAAGCTTTCTTT.

This clonotype was observed many times. A read error may be the cause here, since a much bigger clone is one base away. The chain recombines TRBV28 with TRBJ1-2; D is unclear. The CDR3 covers 12 residues. Per the germline V gene, CDR1 is MDHEN and CDR2 is SYDVKM. Trimming cost V 4 bases and J 3 bases, with 6 bases left between them. The CDR3 nucleotides read TGTGCCAGCAGTTCCTCGGACTATGGCTACACCTTC. Translating gives CASSSSDYGYTF.

This clonotype appeared many times. This chain uses TRBV3-1 with TRBJ2-1, with 14 bases that match TRBD2. Germline loops: CDR1 LGHDT, CDR2 YNNKEL (reference sequence). CDR3 size: 17 residues. J was trimmed by 7 bases and V by 3 bases; bases with no gene match: 8. The CDR3 here is CASSQDPTSGRGNEQFF. The CDR3 bases are TGTGCCAGCAGCCAGGATCCGACTAGCGGGAGGGGGAATGAGCAGTTCTTC.

This clonotype was counted at least ten times. The V gene is TRBV5-5, the J gene TRBJ2-7; a weak D match, TRBD2 (6 bases). CDR1 SGHKS and CDR2 YYEKEE come from the germline V gene (reference sequence). The CDR3 is made up of 15 amino acids. The V end was cut by 2 bases, the J end by 1 base, with 13 bases between. CDR3 DNA sequence: TGTGCCAGCAGCTTAAGTTGGAGCGGGTCCTACGAGCAGTACTTC. Its translation: CASSLSWSGSYEQYF.

CDR3 DNA: TGTGCCAGCAGCGTTACGGGGGGCGTTGGAAACACCATATATTTT. Its protein is CASSVTGGVGNTIYF. The chain links TRBV9 to TRBJ1-3; weak D call: TRBD1 (6 bases). With 2 bases removed from V and 3 bases from J, the gap between germline ends came to 12 bases. Germline V gene data show CDR1 as SGDLS and CDR2 as YYNGEE. The CDR3 extends over 15 amino acids.

The chain carries TRBV12-3 or TRBV12-4 and TRBJ2-3; perhaps TRBD1 as D (6 bases). CDR3 length: 14 amino acids. Trimming removed 3 bases from V and 1 base from J, with 8 bases in between. The CDR3 nucleotides are TGTGCCAGCAGTTTGCGACAGGGCACAGATACGCAGTATTTT. Translation: CASSLRQGTDTQYF.

This chain connects TRBV18 to TRBJ1-1; possibly TRBD1 for D (5 bases). Between the trimmed V and J ends, which lost 2 bases and 6 bases, there was a span of 13 bases. The germline CDR1 and CDR2 sequences are KGHSH and LQKENI. CDR3 length equals 14 residues. CDR3 residues: CASSPGRESAEAFF. CDR3 coding DNA: TGTGCCAGCTCACCAGGCAGGGAATCCGCTGAAGCTTTCTTT. Drawing the rest from reference TRBV18 and TRBJ1-1, the complete variable domain is NAGVMQNPRHLVRRRGQEARLRCSPMKGHSHVYWYRQLPEEGLKFMVYLQKENIIDESGMPKERFSAEFPKEGPSILRIQQVVRGDSAAYFCASSPGRESAEAFFGQGTRLTVV.

At least ten counts were recorded for this clonotype. V gene TRBV2 combines with J gene TRBJ2-7; D is possibly TRBD2 (5 bases). Trimming removed 7 bases from V and 3 bases from J, with 19 bases in between. CDR3 length: 15 residues. Germline CDR1 reads SNHLY; CDR2 reads FYNNEI. CDR3 DNA: TGTGCCAGCACCTTCGACTCCGGGATCGACTACGAGCAGTACTTC. This sequence encodes CASTFDSGIDYEQYF. Supplemented by reference TRBV2 and TRBJ2-7, the full variable domain reads EPEVTQTPSHQVTQMGQEVILRCVPISNHLYFYWYRQILGQKVEFLVSFYNNEISEKSEIFDDQFSVERPDGSNFTLKIRSTKLEDSAMYFCASTFDSGIDYEQYFGPGTRLTVT.

This clonotype was seen at least ten times. This chain links TRBV30 with TRBJ2-5; D is ambiguous. CDR3 length equals 13 residues. The germline V gene has CDR1 GTSNPN and CDR2 SVGIG (reference sequence). Trimming cost V 1 base and J 8 bases, with 14 bases left between them. The CDR3 region is CAWSANTGGTQYF. CDR3 coding DNA: TGTGCCTGGAGTGCAAACACGGGCGGCACCCAGTACTTC.

This clonotype came up many times. The genes are TRBV20-1 and TRBJ2-7, with D tentatively TRBD1 or TRBD2 (6 bases each). V was pared by 6 bases and J by 7 bases, with 22 bases between. The CDR3 consists of 14 residues. CDR1 DFQATT and CDR2 SNEGSKA come from the germline V gene (reference sequence). CDR3: CSAPGGGSWREQYF. The CDR3 DNA reads TGCAGTGCCCCCGGGGGCGGAAGCTGGCGGGAGCAGTACTTC.

The chain is built from TRBV7-8 and TRBJ2-3; 10 nucleotides agree with TRBD1. This CDR3 spans 16 amino acids. V gave up 3 bases and J gave up 2 bases; unmatched junction bases: 5. Germline V gene lookup returns CDR1 SGHVS and CDR2 FQNEAQ. As DNA, the CDR3 is TGTGCCAGCAGCTTGTTGACAGGGGGCAACACAGATACGCAGTATTTT. Amino acid sequence: CASSLLTGGNTDTQYF. Full variable domain (missing parts from reference TRBV7-8 and TRBJ2-3): GAGVSQSPRYKVAKRGQDVALRCDPISGHVSLFWYQQALGQGPEFLTYFQNEAQLDKSGLPSDRFFAERPEGSVSTLKIQRTQQEDSAVYLCASSLLTGGNTDTQYFGPGTRLTVL.

This clonotype showed up many times. The chain links TRBV2 to TRBJ2-5, with D possibly being TRBD1 (5 bases). Trimming pared 3 bases from V and 0 bases from J, leaving 11 bases between. This CDR3 spans 15 amino acids. Looked up from germline, CDR1 is SNHLY and CDR2 is FYNNEI. CDR3 coding DNA: TGTGCCAGCAGTGAGTTCGGACACCACCAAGAGACCCAGTACTTC. It yields the protein CASSEFGHHQETQYF.

This clonotype has only a few counts. V and J are TRBV7-2 and TRBJ1-5; 8 positions agree with TRBD1. Germline-derived CDR1 and CDR2 are SGHTA and FQGNSA. The junction had 10 bases not matched to a gene; V was cut back by 5 bases and J by 7 bases. The CDR3 is 15 residues long. In DNA form, the CDR3 reads TGTGCCAGCAGCCAGAACAGGGGGTCGGGGCAGCCCCAGCATTTT. This gives the protein CASSQNRGSGQPQHF.

This clonotype was detected ten times or more. The rearrangement links TRBV6-2 or TRBV6-3 to TRBJ2-7, with D possibly called TRBD1 or TRBD2 (5 bases each). V lost 8 bases and J 4 bases, leaving 9 bases between the germline ends. This CDR3 region has 11 residues. Germline-derived CDR1 and CDR2 are MNHEY and SVGEGT. The CDR3 region is CASGGGYEQYF. In DNA, the CDR3 is TGTGCCAGCGGTGGGGGATACGAGCAGTACTTC.

This clonotype was observed many times. At one boundary the junction diverges from the germline segment, which might be a read error. J is TRBJ2-5 and V is TRBV7-2, with D unclear. CDR3 length: 12 amino acids. The V gene's germline CDR1 is SGHTA and CDR2 FQGNSA. The chain's CDR3 is CASSPNQGTQYF. CDR3 DNA: TGTGCCAGCAGCCCCAACCAAGGGACCCAGTACTTC.

This clonotype was seen repeatedly, ten times or more. The rearrangement joins TRBV7-2 to TRBJ2-7; 12 nucleotides match TRBD2. CDR1 and CDR2 from the germline V gene are SGHTA and FQGNSA. The CDR3 has 17 residues. The V gene end was trimmed by 3 bases and the J gene end by 0 bases; junction bases not matched to a gene: 6. The CDR3 reads CASSLVLAGGPSYEQYF. The CDR3 nucleotides read TGTGCCAGCAGCTTGGTGCTAGCGGGAGGGCCCTCCTACGAGCAGTACTTC.

There are many counts of this clonotype. V usage is TRBV7-9 and J usage is TRBJ2-1, with D perhaps TRBD2 (5 bases). This CDR3 contains 15 residues. The V gene lost 5 bases and the J gene lost 7 bases, with 18 bases spanning the gap. Germline CDR1 SEHNR, CDR2 FQNEAQ (reference sequence). CDR3 nucleotides: TGTGCCAGCAGCCCAACGCCAGCGGCCCCGAATGAGCAGTTCTTC. Protein product: CASSPTPAAPNEQFF.

The sample holds many counts of this clonotype. This sequence joins TRBV28 and TRBJ2-7; 14 bases align to TRBD2. Per the germline V gene, CDR1 is MDHEN and CDR2 is SYDVKM. V dropped 7 bases and J dropped 1; count of bases not matched to a gene: 9. The CDR3 is made up of 17 amino acids. DNA of the CDR3: TGTGCCAGCATCCCGACTAGCGGGAGGGCCCCATCCTACGAGCAGTACTTC. Amino acids: CASIPTSGRAPSYEQYF.

CDR3 in DNA: TGTGCCAGTAGTATAACATCGGGGCGGAGAGAGACCCAGTACTTC. Translating gives CASSITSGRRETQYF. The chain has TRBV19 and TRBJ2-5; D may correspond to TRBD1 or TRBD2 (5 bases each). This CDR3 is built from 15 residues. V dropped 2 bases and J dropped 4 bases, with 14 bases sitting between them. CDR1 is LNHDA, CDR2 SQIVND, per germline (reference sequence). The entire variable domain, with the rest obtained from reference TRBV19 and TRBJ2-5, is as follows: DGGITQSPKYLFRKEGQNVTLSCEQNLNHDAMYWYRQDPGQGLRLIYYSQIVNDFQKGDIAEGYSVSREKKESFPLTVTSAQKNPTAFYLCASSITSGRRETQYFGPGTRLLVL.

This clonotype was picked up many times. The rearrangement joins TRBV6-1 to TRBJ2-5, with D perhaps given as TRBD1 or TRBD2 (5 bases each). This CDR3 has 15 residues. Germline loops: CDR1 MNHNS, CDR2 SASEGT. V shed 2 bases and J shed 9 bases, with 19 bases lying between them. The CDR3 coding sequence is TGTGCCAGCAGTGAAAGGGGACCCGGAATGGGGGCCCAGTACTTC. Encoded protein: CASSERGPGMGAQYF.

V is TRBV3-1 and J is TRBJ2-5; D is undetermined. Germline V gene data show CDR1 as LGHDT and CDR2 as YNNKEL (reference sequence). The CDR3 is made up of 14 amino acids. The ends were cut back, 1 base at V and 5 bases at J, with 11 bases in the middle. In nucleotides, the CDR3 is TGTGCCAGCAGCCAAGGAGGCGCAGGCGAGACCCAGTACTTC. It specifies CASSQGGAGETQYF.